The present TCR beta chain was sequenced within a study of OX40 agonist ivuxolimab in advanced cancers. The germline CDR1 and CDR2 sequences are WNHNN and SYGVQD (reference sequence). V was shortened by 6 bases and J by 2 bases, with 14 bases between the two germline ends. CDR3 length: 15 residues. Assay used: immunoSEQ multiplex PCR; TCRdb lists only in-frame clones, some missing. The sample contains 61,000 or so clones, around 83% of which appear only once. The J gene is TRBJ1-3, the V gene TRBV10-1, with TRBD1 as a possible D gene (5 bases). The receptor comes from an adult with an advanced solid tumor such as melanoma, head and neck, liver or kidney cancer. Source: CD4+ or CD8+ T cells sorted from blood, taken in a trial of the OX40 agonist ivuxolimab. The CDR3 nucleotides are TGCGCCAGCAGGACCCCCGGGGCACCTGGAAACACCATATATTTT. This gives the protein CASRTPGAPGNTIYF.